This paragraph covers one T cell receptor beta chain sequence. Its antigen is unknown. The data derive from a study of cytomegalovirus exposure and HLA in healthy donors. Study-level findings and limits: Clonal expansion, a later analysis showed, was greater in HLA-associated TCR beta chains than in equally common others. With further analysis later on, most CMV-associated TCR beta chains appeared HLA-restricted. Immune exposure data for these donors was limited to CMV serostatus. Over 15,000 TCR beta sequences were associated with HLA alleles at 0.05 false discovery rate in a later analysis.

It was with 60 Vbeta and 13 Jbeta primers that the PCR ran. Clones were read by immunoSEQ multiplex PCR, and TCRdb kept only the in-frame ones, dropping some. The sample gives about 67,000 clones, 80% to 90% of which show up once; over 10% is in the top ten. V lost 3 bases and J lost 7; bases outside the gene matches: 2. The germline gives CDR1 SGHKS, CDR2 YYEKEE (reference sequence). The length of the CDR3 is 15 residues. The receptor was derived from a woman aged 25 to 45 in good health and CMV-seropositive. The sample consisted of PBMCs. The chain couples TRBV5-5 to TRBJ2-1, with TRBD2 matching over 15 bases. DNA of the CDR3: TGTGCCAGCAGCTCGGGGACTAGCGGGAGGAATGAGCAGTTCTTC. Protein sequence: CASSSGTSGRNEQFF. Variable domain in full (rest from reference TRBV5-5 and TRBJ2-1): DAGVTQSPTHLIKTRGQQVTLRCSPISGHKSVSWYQQVLGQGPQFIFQYYEKEERGRGNFPDRFSARQFPNYSSELNVNALLLGDSALYLCASSSGTSGRNEQFFGPGTRLTVL.